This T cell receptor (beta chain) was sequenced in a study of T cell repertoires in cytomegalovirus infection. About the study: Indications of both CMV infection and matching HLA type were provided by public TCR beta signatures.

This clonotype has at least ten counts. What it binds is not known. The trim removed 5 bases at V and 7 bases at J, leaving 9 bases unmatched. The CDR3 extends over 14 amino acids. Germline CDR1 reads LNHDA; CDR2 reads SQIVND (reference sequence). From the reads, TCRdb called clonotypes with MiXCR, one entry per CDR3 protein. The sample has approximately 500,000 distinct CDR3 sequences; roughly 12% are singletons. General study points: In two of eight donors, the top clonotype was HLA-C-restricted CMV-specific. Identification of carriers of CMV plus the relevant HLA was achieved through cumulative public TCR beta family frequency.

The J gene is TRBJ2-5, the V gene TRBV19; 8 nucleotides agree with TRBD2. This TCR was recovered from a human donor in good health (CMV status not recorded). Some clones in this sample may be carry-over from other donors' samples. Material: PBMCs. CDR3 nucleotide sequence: TGTGCCAGTAGTCCAGGACTAGCCCAGGGGACCCAGTACTTC. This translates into CASSPGLAQGTQYF.